This TCR beta chain emerged from a study of shared T cell receptors in the human thymus. Sequencing used immunoSEQ multiplex PCR; TCRdb keeps in-frame clones, though not all of them. This sample has some 760,000 clones; approximately 83% occur once, and the top ten carry over 0.008%. Trimming stripped 0 bases from V and 7 bases from J, with 16 bases between. The CDR3 spans 17 residues. Germline-derived CDR1 and CDR2 are KGHSH and LQKENI. This sample was also put to use in a study of human thymus T cells.

This receptor was taken from a girl in the first two years of life with a congenital heart defect. The sequenced material came from thymocytes. The rearrangement joins TRBV18 to TRBJ1-6; weak D call: TRBD1 (5 bases). The CDR3 DNA sequence: TGTGCCAGCTCACCACCGTTGTTAAGGGGCGTCAATTCACCCCTCCACTTT. Its translation is CASSPPLLRGVNSPLHF.